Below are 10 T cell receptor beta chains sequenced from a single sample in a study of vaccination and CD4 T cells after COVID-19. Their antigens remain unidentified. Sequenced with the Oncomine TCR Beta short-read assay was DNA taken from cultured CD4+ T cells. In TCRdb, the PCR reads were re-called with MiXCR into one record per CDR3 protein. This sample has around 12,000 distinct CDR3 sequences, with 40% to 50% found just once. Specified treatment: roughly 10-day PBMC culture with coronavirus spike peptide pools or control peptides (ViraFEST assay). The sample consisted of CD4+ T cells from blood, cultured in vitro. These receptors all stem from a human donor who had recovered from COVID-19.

In nucleotides, the CDR3 is TGCGCCAGCAGTGAGACCCGGGGGCCGAACACCGGGGAGCTGTTTTTT. This encodes CASSETRGPNTGELFF. The V and J genes are TRBV10-1 and TRBJ2-2, with D perhaps matching TRBD1 or TRBD2 (6 bases each). The length of the CDR3 is 16 residues. Germline V gene sequence: CDR1 WNHNN, CDR2 SYGVQD (reference sequence). V lost 2 bases to trimming and J lost 0 bases, with 10 bases between them.

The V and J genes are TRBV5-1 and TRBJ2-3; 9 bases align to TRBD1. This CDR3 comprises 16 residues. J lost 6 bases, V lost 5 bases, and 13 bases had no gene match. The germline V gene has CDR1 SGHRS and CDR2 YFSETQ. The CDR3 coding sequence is TGCGCCAGCAGTCTTGGGACAGGGCCGAGGGGGGATACGCAGTATTTT. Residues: CASSLGTGPRGDTQYF.

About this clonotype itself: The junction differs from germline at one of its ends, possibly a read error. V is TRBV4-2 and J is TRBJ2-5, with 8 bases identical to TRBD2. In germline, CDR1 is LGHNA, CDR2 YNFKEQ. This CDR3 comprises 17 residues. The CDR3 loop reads CASNQNLGLVSGETQYF. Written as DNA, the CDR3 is TGTGCCAGCAACCAAAACCTGGGACTAGTGAGTGGAGAGACCCAGTACTTC.

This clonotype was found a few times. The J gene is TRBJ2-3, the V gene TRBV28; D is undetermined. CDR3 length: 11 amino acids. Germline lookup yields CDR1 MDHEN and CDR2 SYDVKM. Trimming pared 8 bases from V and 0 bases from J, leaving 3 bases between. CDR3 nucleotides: TGTGCCAGCTCTAGCACAGATACGCAGTATTTT. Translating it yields CASSSTDTQYF.

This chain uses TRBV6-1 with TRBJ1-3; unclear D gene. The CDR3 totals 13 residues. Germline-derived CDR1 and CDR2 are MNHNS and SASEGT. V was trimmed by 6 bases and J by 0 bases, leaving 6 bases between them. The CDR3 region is CASSHLSGNTIYF. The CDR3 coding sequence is TGTGCCAGCAGCCACCTCTCTGGAAACACCATATATTTT.

CDR3 amino acids: CASSPPATGELFF. CDR3 DNA sequence: TGTGCCAGCTCACCACCGGCCACCGGGGAGCTGTTTTTT. The V call is TRBV18, the J call TRBJ2-2; no definite D call. V was trimmed by 0 bases and J by 4 bases, leaving 3 bases between them. This CDR3 has 13 residues. Looked up from germline, CDR1 is KGHSH and CDR2 is LQKENI. Supplemented by reference TRBV18 and TRBJ2-2, the full variable domain reads NAGVMQNPRHLVRRRGQEARLRCSPMKGHSHVYWYRQLPEEGLKFMVYLQKENIIDESGMPKERFSAEFPKEGPSILRIQQVVRGDSAAYFCASSPPATGELFFGEGSRLTVL.

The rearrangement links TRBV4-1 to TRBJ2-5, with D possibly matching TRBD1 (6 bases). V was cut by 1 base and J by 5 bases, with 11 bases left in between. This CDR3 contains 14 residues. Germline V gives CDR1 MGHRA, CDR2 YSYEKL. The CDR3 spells CASSQVQGLETQYF. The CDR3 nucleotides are TGCGCCAGCAGCCAAGTGCAGGGGCTTGAGACCCAGTACTTC.

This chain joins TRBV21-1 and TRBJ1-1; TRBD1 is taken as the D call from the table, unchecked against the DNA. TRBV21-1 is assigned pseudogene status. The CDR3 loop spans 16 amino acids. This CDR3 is CASSKGGQGVNTEAFF. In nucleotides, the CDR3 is TGTGCCAGCAGCAAAGGGGGACAGGGAGTGAACACTGAAGCTTTCTTT.

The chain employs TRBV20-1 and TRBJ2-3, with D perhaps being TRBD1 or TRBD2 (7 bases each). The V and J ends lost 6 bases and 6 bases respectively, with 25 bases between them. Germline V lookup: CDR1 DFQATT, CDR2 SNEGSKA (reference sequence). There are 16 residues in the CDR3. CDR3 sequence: CSAQGGGTTFLDTQYF. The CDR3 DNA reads TGCAGTGCGCAGGGGGGAGGGACTACCTTTTTGGATACGCAGTATTTT.

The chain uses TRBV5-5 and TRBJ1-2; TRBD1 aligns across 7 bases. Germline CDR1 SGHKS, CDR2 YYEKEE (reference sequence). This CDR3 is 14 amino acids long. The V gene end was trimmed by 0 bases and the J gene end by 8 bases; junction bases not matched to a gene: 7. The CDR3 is CASSLVEGAGGYTF. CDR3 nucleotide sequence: TGTGCCAGCAGCTTGGTAGAGGGGGCGGGAGGCTACACCTTC.